The next 8 T cell receptor delta chains were all read from a single sample in a study of gamma-delta chains in newborns, infants, children. TCRdb processed the reads again with the CATT caller. The data contain roughly 3,400 delta-chain clones, under 1.5% of them singletons. Source material: blood. All receptors derive from a child who was a newborn, infant or young child, either healthy, febrile or measles-vaccinated (not recorded which).

On this clone itself: The protein recorded in TCRdb matches a much larger clone and deviates from this DNA's translation at residue 3, suggesting a read error; the protein here is obtained by translating the DNA. CDR3 sequence (DNA): TGTGCCCGTGACGAACTGGGGGATAGCTCCTGGGACACCCGACAGATGTTTTTC. Amino acids: CARDELGDSSWDTRQMFF. The chain employs TRDV2 and TRDJ3, with 11 nucleotides matching TRDD3. Germline CDR1 and CDR2: GEAIGNYY and EKD. The CDR3 is made up of 18 amino acids.

Turning to this clone: TCRdb's listed protein matches a much larger clone and diverges from this DNA's translation at residue 13, likely through a read error; the protein shown comes from the DNA. Here the CDR3 DNA reads TGTGCCTGTGACAGGGGATACGCGGACACCCGACAGACGTTTTTC. Residues: CACDRGYADTRQTFF. V usage is TRDV2 and J usage is TRDJ3; TRDD3 agrees at 9 bases. The CDR3 consists of 15 residues. Germline assignment: CDR1 GEAIGNYY and CDR2 EKD.

This clone was seen more than once but under ten times. The protein TCRdb lists belongs to a much larger clone and differs from this DNA's translation at residue 5, which points to a read error; the protein shown is made from the DNA. The chain recombines TRDV2 with TRDJ2; TRDD3 matches 13 bases. Trimming removed 0 bases from V and 8 bases from J; junction bases left unmatched: 8. The CDR3 has 17 residues. Germline V CDR1 and CDR2: GEAIGNYY, EKD. CDR3 loop: CACDTYWGIRETAQLFF. The CDR3 DNA sequence: TGTGCCTGTGACACCTACTGGGGGATACGCGAGACGGCACAACTCTTCTTT.

About this clone itself: The amino acid sequence in TCRdb belongs to a much larger clone and departs from this DNA's translation at residue 10, likely a sequencing read error; the sequence shown is translated from the DNA. The chain is built from TRAV29/DV5 and TRDJ3; TRDD3 agrees at 12 bases. CDR1 is NSMFDY and CDR2 is ISSIKDK in the germline V gene. The length of the CDR3 is 15 residues. DNA of the CDR3: TGTGCAGCTACTGGGGGATACTGGGACATCCGACAGATGTTTTTC. Protein sequence: CAATGGYWDIRQMFF.

By share, this clone ranks as large (0.1 to 1%). Other DNA sequences of this sample code for an identical CDR3. The genes are TRDV2 and TRDJ3; 9 bases are a match to TRDD3. Germline loops: CDR1 GEAIGNYY, CDR2 EKD. The CDR3 has 17 amino acids. The junction had 0 bases not matched to a gene; V was cut back by 0 bases and J by 1 base. The CDR3 reads CACDTWGISWDTRQMFF. The CDR3 DNA reads TGTGCCTGTGACACCTGGGGGATATCCTGGGACACCCGACAGATGTTTTTC.

As for this clone: This likely came from a read error, as a far larger clone is one base away. Other DNA variants within this sample encode the same CDR3. The chain combines TRDV2 with TRDJ3, with 11 bases fitting TRDD3. CDR3 length: 17 amino acids. Germline V gene sequence: CDR1 GEAIGNYY, CDR2 EKD. The CDR3 region has the DNA TGTGCCTGTGACACCTGGGGGATACGCTGGGACACCCGACAGATGTTCTTC. Amino acid sequence: CACDTWGIRWDTRQMFF.

About this clone itself: A read error likely explains why the TCRdb protein, taken from a much larger clone, differs from this DNA's translation at residue 17; the protein shown is translated from the DNA. The rearrangement joins TRDV2 to TRDJ3; 10 positions agree with TRDD3. CDR3 size: 20 residues. Germline V gene lookup returns CDR1 GEAIGNYY and CDR2 EKD. The CDR3 sequence: CACDPLLGDEGSWDTRRMFF. Written as DNA, the CDR3 is TGTGCCTGTGACCCCTTACTGGGGGATGAAGGTTCCTGGGACACCCGACGGATGTTTTTC.

J is TRDJ1 and V is TRDV2, with 8 bases lining up with TRDD3. In germline, CDR1 is GEAIGNYY, CDR2 EKD. With V trimmed by 9 bases and J by 0 bases, 2 bases remained unmatched. This CDR3 is built from 12 residues. CDR3 DNA: TGTGCCATACTGGGGGACACCGATAAACTCATCTTT. It encodes CAILGDTDKLIF.